A selection of T cell receptor beta chains follows, all from one sample in a study of regulatory T cells in long-lasting Graves disease. One entry per CDR3 protein, called by TCRdb with MiXCR from the multiplex PCR reads. The table includes 300,000 to 400,000 distinct CDR3 sequences, 16% detected once. Another study also made use of these data, one on T cells in Graves' hyperthyroidism and ophthalmopathy.

Sequencing used peripheral blood mononuclear cells (PBMCs), obtained at new diagnosis, from a patient treated with antithyroid drugs. The receptors come from a man aged 40-55 years with Graves disease. Both conserved end residues are trimmed from each CDR3. The order of the fields is J gene, D gene, clone size, CDR3 length, V gene, CDR3 protein. The D gene is left open where the match is weak. The size field is filled for only some rows; it gives once, few, many or a size class.

j_call: TRBJ2-6
d_call: .
clone_size: .
cdr3_length: 14
v_call: TRBV12-3/TRBV12-4
cdr3_aa: ASSFGRGTGANVLT

j_call: TRBJ2-7
d_call: TRBD1
clone_size: many
cdr3_length: 11
v_call: TRBV28
cdr3_aa: ASTLGQGYEQY

j_call: TRBJ2-7
d_call: TRBD2
clone_size: many
cdr3_length: 12
v_call: TRBV7-2
cdr3_aa: ASSFGTSFGEQY

j_call: TRBJ2-7
d_call: TRBD1
clone_size: .
cdr3_length: 14
v_call: TRBV19
cdr3_aa: ASSSPPGTGNYEQY

j_call: TRBJ2-2
d_call: TRBD2
clone_size: .
cdr3_length: 17
v_call: TRBV24-1
cdr3_aa: ATSDFSTSGGAYTGELF

j_call: TRBJ2-3
d_call: TRBD2
clone_size: few
cdr3_length: 15
v_call: TRBV12-3/TRBV12-4
cdr3_aa: ASSSLTSGASTDTQY

j_call: TRBJ1-4
d_call: .
clone_size: .
cdr3_length: 13
v_call: TRBV27
cdr3_aa: ASSDLGQSNEKLF

j_call: TRBJ1-5
d_call: .
clone_size: many
cdr3_length: 12
v_call: TRBV9
cdr3_aa: ASSVDLGNQPQH

j_call: TRBJ1-1
d_call: .
clone_size: many
cdr3_length: 13
v_call: TRBV9
cdr3_aa: ASRPPGRPDTEAF

j_call: TRBJ2-3
d_call: .
clone_size: many
cdr3_length: 14
v_call: TRBV3-1
cdr3_aa: ASSQEGVADTDTQY

j_call: TRBJ1-3
d_call: .
clone_size: .
cdr3_length: 14
v_call: TRBV13
cdr3_aa: ASTPGLGAFGNTIY

j_call: TRBJ2-2
d_call: .
clone_size: .
cdr3_length: 12
v_call: TRBV20-1
cdr3_aa: SARGQVNTGELF

j_call: TRBJ1-1
d_call: .
clone_size: many
cdr3_length: 12
v_call: TRBV7-3
cdr3_aa: ASSPVGRNTEAF

j_call: TRBJ2-3
d_call: TRBD1
clone_size: many
cdr3_length: 18
v_call: TRBV15
cdr3_aa: ATSRRRGRGLEGTADTQY

j_call: TRBJ1-2
d_call: TRBD1
clone_size: few
cdr3_length: 12
v_call: TRBV11-1
cdr3_aa: ASSPMTGAYGYT

j_call: TRBJ2-2
d_call: .
clone_size: few
cdr3_length: 10
v_call: TRBV10-3
cdr3_aa: AISTNTGELF

j_call: TRBJ2-7
d_call: TRBD2
clone_size: .
cdr3_length: 13
v_call: TRBV4-1
cdr3_aa: ASSLQRGGVYEQY

j_call: TRBJ2-6
d_call: .
clone_size: .
cdr3_length: 14
v_call: TRBV9
cdr3_aa: ASSSQLGPGANVLT

j_call: TRBJ2-3
d_call: .
clone_size: many
cdr3_length: 13
v_call: TRBV11-1
cdr3_aa: ASSSQAGGADTQY

j_call: TRBJ2-5
d_call: .
clone_size: .
cdr3_length: 13
v_call: TRBV5-1
cdr3_aa: ASSTFLAAGETQY

j_call: TRBJ1-1
d_call: TRBD1
clone_size: many
cdr3_length: 17
v_call: TRBV24-1
cdr3_aa: ATSDSPRDRIRMNTEAF

j_call: TRBJ2-7
d_call: .
clone_size: many
cdr3_length: 12
v_call: TRBV7-9
cdr3_aa: ASSRGGDLYEQY

j_call: TRBJ2-3
d_call: .
clone_size: many
cdr3_length: 14
v_call: TRBV4-1
cdr3_aa: ASSQEGAPSTDTQY

j_call: TRBJ1-5
d_call: TRBD1
clone_size: many
cdr3_length: 14
v_call: TRBV27
cdr3_aa: ASSLVGGGTNQPQH

j_call: TRBJ2-3
d_call: .
clone_size: many
cdr3_length: 11
v_call: TRBV7-9
cdr3_aa: ASDGRVTDTQY

j_call: TRBJ1-5
d_call: .
clone_size: few
cdr3_length: 11
v_call: TRBV29-1
cdr3_aa: SVDTGSGQPQH

j_call: TRBJ1-4
d_call: .
clone_size: few
cdr3_length: 14
v_call: TRBV3-1
cdr3_aa: ASSPQLGGWGEKLF

j_call: TRBJ2-7
d_call: .
clone_size: many
cdr3_length: 12
v_call: TRBV5-1
cdr3_aa: ASSPVWGHYEQY

j_call: TRBJ2-1
d_call: TRBD1
clone_size: few
cdr3_length: 13
v_call: TRBV19
cdr3_aa: ASKGAPGQNNEQF

j_call: TRBJ1-6
d_call: .
clone_size: few
cdr3_length: 13
v_call: TRBV28
cdr3_aa: ASSFGPDIISPLH

j_call: TRBJ2-7
d_call: TRBD1
clone_size: many
cdr3_length: 13
v_call: TRBV2
cdr3_aa: ASSVTGGKTYEQY

j_call: TRBJ2-6
d_call: .
clone_size: .
cdr3_length: 12
v_call: TRBV2
cdr3_aa: ASKGGYGANVLT

j_call: TRBJ2-1
d_call: TRBD2
clone_size: many
cdr3_length: 17
v_call: TRBV7-9
cdr3_aa: ASSLSKGTSGSTYNEQF

j_call: TRBJ2-3
d_call: TRBD2
clone_size: .
cdr3_length: 14
v_call: TRBV9
cdr3_aa: ASSVESVAGSDTQY

j_call: TRBJ2-3
d_call: TRBD2
clone_size: once
cdr3_length: 14
v_call: TRBV7-2
cdr3_aa: ASSLIGSGRADTQY

j_call: TRBJ1-6
d_call: .
clone_size: few
cdr3_length: 12
v_call: TRBV24-1
cdr3_aa: ATSDTTANSPLH

j_call: TRBJ2-7
d_call: TRBD1
clone_size: many
cdr3_length: 13
v_call: TRBV28
cdr3_aa: ASSSHDRGLNEQY

j_call: TRBJ2-2
d_call: .
clone_size: few
cdr3_length: 12
v_call: TRBV19
cdr3_aa: ASSIRQHTGELF